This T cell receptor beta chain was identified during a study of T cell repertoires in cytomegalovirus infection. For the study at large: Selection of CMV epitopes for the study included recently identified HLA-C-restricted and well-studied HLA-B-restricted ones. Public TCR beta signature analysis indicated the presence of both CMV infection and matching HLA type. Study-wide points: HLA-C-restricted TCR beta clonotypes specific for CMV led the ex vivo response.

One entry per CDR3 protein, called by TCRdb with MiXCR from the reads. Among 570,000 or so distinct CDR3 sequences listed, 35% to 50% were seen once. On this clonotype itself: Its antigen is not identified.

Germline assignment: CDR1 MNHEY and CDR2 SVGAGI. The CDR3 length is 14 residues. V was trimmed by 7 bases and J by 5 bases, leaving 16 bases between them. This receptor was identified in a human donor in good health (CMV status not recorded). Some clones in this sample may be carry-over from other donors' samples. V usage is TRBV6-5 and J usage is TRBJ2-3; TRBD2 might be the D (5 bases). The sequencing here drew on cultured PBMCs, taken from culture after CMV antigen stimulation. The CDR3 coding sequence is TGTGCCAGCACCCTGCCGGGGTATATAGATACGCAGTATTTT. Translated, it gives CASTLPGYIDTQYF.